The following is a T cell receptor (beta chain) sequence with its context. The sample comes from a study of blood T cell repertoires in COVID-19. The germline V gene has CDR1 LNHDA and CDR2 SQIVND (reference sequence). The CDR3 has 14 residues. Trimming removed 3 bases at V and 3 bases at J, with 8 bases between. The data were produced by immunoSEQ multiplex PCR, yet TCRdb's version contains in-frame clones alone and is incomplete. The table includes roughly 480,000 clones, roughly nine tenths detected once. The sample comprised peripheral blood. J is TRBJ2-2 and V is TRBV19; D is possibly TRBD2 (5 bases). This sequence originates from a man between 18 and 35 years old with COVID-19, enrolled during active disease. The CDR3: CASSIIGDTGELFF. CDR3 bases: TGTGCCAGTAGTATCATCGGGGACACCGGGGAGCTGTTTTTT.